The next 13 T cell receptor beta chains were all read from a single sample in a study of regulatory T cells. Overall study findings and caveats: Hydrophobic residues at CDR3 positions 6 and 7 were enriched in conventional CD4+ T cells of CD3G-deficient patients.

The primer mix had 52 TRBV and 13 TRBJ primers. Some clones are missing from TCRdb's copy, which holds only in-frame ones; the method was immunoSEQ multiplex PCR. The sample includes roughly 30,000 clones, 85% to 95% of them seen just once. Which antigens these TCRs recognize remains unknown. Sequenced material: conventional CD4+ T cells sorted from blood. All receptors come from a person aged 18 to 30 with CD3G deficiency.

The chain combines TRBV6-6 with TRBJ2-2, with 10 bases identical to TRBD2. Germline values: CDR1 MNHNY, CDR2 SVGAGI (reference sequence). This CDR3 has 16 amino acids. The junction had 8 bases not matched to a gene; V was cut back by 6 bases and J by 4 bases. CDR3 nucleotide sequence: TGTGCCAGCAGCTCAAGGACTAGCGGCCTCACCGGGGAGCTGTTTTTT. Translated, it gives CASSSRTSGLTGELFF.

The chain is built from TRBV7-2 and TRBJ1-1; D remains unclear. Trimming took 2 bases from V and 2 from J, leaving 12 bases between them. The CDR3 consists of 15 residues. Germline assignment: CDR1 SGHTA and CDR2 FQGNSA. CDR3 sequence: CASSLIVGVNTEAFF. CDR3 bases: TGTGCCAGCAGCTTAATTGTCGGGGTCAACACTGAAGCTTTCTTT. The complete variable domain, with remaining parts taken from reference TRBV7-2 and TRBJ1-1, reads GAGVSQSPSNKVTEKGKDVELRCDPISGHTALYWYRQSLGQGLEFLIYFQGNSAPDKSGLPSDRFSAERTGGSVSTLTIQRTQQEDSAVYLCASSLIVGVNTEAFFGQGTRLTVV.

The CDR3: CSVGIEPYEQYF. CDR3 coding DNA: TGCAGCGTTGGAATCGAGCCTTACGAGCAGTACTTC. The rearrangement links TRBV29-1 to TRBJ2-7; no clear D. The CDR3 has 12 residues. Trimming pared 4 bases from V and 4 bases from J, leaving 11 bases between. CDR1 and CDR2 (germline): SQVTM, ANQGSEA.

V usage is TRBV7-2 and J usage is TRBJ2-4; D is unclear. The germline V gene has CDR1 SGHTA and CDR2 FQGNSA. This CDR3 has 15 residues. V was pared by 5 bases and J by 2 bases, with 13 bases between. This CDR3 reads CASSTLTVTKNIQYF. The CDR3 DNA reads as TGTGCCAGCAGCACGCTAACAGTAACCAAAAACATTCAGTACTTC.

The gene calls are TRBV11-2 and TRBJ2-3; 8 nucleotides align to TRBD2. CDR1 SGHAT and CDR2 FQNNGV come from the germline V gene. V dropped 1 base and J dropped 1; count of bases not matched to a gene: 7. The CDR3 spans 17 residues. CDR3: CASSLGWATSGTDTQYF. The CDR3 DNA reads TGTGCCAGCAGCTTAGGTTGGGCGACTAGCGGCACAGATACGCAGTATTTT.

The chain couples TRBV9 to TRBJ1-2; weak D call: TRBD1 (5 bases). Trimming shortened V by 0 bases and J by 7 bases, and 7 bases separated the two germline ends. This CDR3 spans 12 amino acids. The V gene's germline CDR1 is SGDLS and CDR2 YYNGEE. As DNA, the CDR3 is TGTGCCAGCAGCGTAGATAGGGGTGGCTACACCTTC. Its protein is CASSVDRGGYTF. Looking up the rest from reference TRBV9 and TRBJ1-2 gives the full variable domain: DSGVTQTPKHLITATGQRVTLRCSPRSGDLSVYWYQQSLDQGLQFLIQYYNGEERAKGNILERFSAQQFPDLHSELNLSSLELGDSALYFCASSVDRGGYTFGSGTRLTVV.

J is TRBJ2-5 and V is TRBV5-1; D is possibly TRBD2 (5 bases). CDR1 and CDR2 from the germline V gene are SGHRS and YFSETQ. CDR3 size: 15 residues. V shed 3 bases and J shed 5 bases, with 17 bases lying between them. CDR3 DNA sequence: TGCGCCAGCAGCTACGGAGCCGGGGATAGGGAGACCCAGTACTTC. It is translated as CASSYGAGDRETQYF.

The chain is built from TRBV19 and TRBJ2-7; 11 nucleotides line up with TRBD1. Trimming removed 5 bases from V and 2 bases from J; junction bases left unmatched: 5. The CDR3 loop spans 15 amino acids. Germline V gene data show CDR1 as LNHDA and CDR2 as SQIVND (reference sequence). DNA of the CDR3: TGTGCCAGTAGTGCCCCGGGACAGGGGGCCTACGAGCAGTACTTC. It yields the protein CASSAPGQGAYEQYF.

The chain joins TRBV10-1 to TRBJ2-5, with TRBD2 identical over 9 bases. Germline CDR1 and CDR2: WNHNN and SYGVQD (reference sequence). V was pared by 1 base and J by 1 base, with 1 base of the junction left unmatched. The CDR3 sequence is 15 residues long. CDR3 DNA sequence: TGCGCCAGCAGTGAGTGGCGGGGGGGCCAAGAGACCCAGTACTTC. Translation: CASSEWRGGQETQYF.

The rearrangement links TRBV4-2 to TRBJ1-2; tentatively, D is TRBD1 (6 bases). The CDR3 is made up of 13 amino acids. The germline V and J ends were trimmed by 0 bases and 5 bases, with 7 bases remaining between them. Germline CDR1 and CDR2: LGHNA and YNFKEQ. CDR3 coding DNA: TGTGCCAGCAGCCAAGAACAGGGATATGGCTACACCTTC. As protein: CASSQEQGYGYTF.

This chain's CDR3 is CAISKQVNYGYTF. CDR3 bases: TGTGCCATCAGTAAACAGGTTAACTATGGCTACACCTTC. The chain is built from TRBV10-3 and TRBJ1-2; D perhaps matches TRBD1 (5 bases). The CDR3 consists of 13 residues. Looked up from germline, CDR1 is ENHRY and CDR2 is SYGVKD. The V end lost 5 bases, the J end lost 1 base, and 8 bases lay between the germline ends.

The chain links TRBV29-1 to TRBJ1-1; D is perhaps TRBD1 (5 bases). The germline gives CDR1 SQVTM, CDR2 ANQGSEA. The CDR3 has 17 residues. V was cut by 0 bases and J by 2 bases, with 19 bases left in between. This CDR3 is CSVEDTLPGGTNTEAFF. The CDR3 region has the DNA TGCAGCGTTGAAGATACCCTCCCCGGCGGGACTAACACTGAAGCTTTCTTT. The whole variable domain, filled in from reference TRBV29-1 and TRBJ1-1, reads SAVISQKPSRDICQRGTSLTIQCQVDSQVTMMFWYRQQPGQSLTLIATANQGSEATYESGFVIDKFPISRPNLTFSTLTVSNMSPEDSSIYLCSVEDTLPGGTNTEAFFGQGTRLTVV.

The rearrangement links TRBV7-9 to TRBJ2-1, with D unresolved. CDR3 length: 15 amino acids. Trimming stripped 3 bases from V and 8 bases from J, with 17 bases between. CDR1 is SEHNR and CDR2 is FQNEAQ in the germline V gene (reference sequence). CDR3 in DNA: TGTGCCAGCAGCTTTGGGCTGGGCGGCCGGGATGAGCAGTTCTTC. Translation: CASSFGLGGRDEQFF.